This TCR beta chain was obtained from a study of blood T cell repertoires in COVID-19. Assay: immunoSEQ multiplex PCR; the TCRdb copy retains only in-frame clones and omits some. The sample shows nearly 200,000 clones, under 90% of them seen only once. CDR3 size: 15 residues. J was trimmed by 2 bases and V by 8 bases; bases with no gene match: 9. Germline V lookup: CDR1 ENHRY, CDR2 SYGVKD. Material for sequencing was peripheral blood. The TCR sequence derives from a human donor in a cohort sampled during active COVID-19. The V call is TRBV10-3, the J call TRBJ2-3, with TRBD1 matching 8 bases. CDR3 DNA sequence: TGTGCCATCGGACAGGGCAGGGAAATCACAGATACGCAGTATTTT. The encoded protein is CAIGQGREITDTQYF.